The clone carrying this TCR beta chain came up many times. Its antigen remains unknown. TCRdb itself ran the 5' RACE reads through MiXCR, one entry per CDR3 protein. The sample carries a few hundred thousand distinct CDR3 sequences, roughly 30% recorded once. The CDR3 contains 16 residues. Germline values: CDR1 SGHRS, CDR2 YFSETQ. With V trimmed by 2 bases and J by 9 bases, 13 bases remained unmatched. The sample comes from a study of identical twins' blood T cells. General observations from the study: Twin repertoire similarity may partly reflect shared environment.

This clonotype originated in a woman aged 18 to 55 in good health. The chain recombines TRBV5-1 with TRBJ2-1; 8 nucleotides align to TRBD2. Sequencing was performed on PBMCs. CDR3 in amino acids: CASSFPGLAEKSEQFF. The DNA of the CDR3 is TGCGCCAGCAGCTTCCCTGGACTAGCAGAGAAGAGTGAGCAGTTCTTC.